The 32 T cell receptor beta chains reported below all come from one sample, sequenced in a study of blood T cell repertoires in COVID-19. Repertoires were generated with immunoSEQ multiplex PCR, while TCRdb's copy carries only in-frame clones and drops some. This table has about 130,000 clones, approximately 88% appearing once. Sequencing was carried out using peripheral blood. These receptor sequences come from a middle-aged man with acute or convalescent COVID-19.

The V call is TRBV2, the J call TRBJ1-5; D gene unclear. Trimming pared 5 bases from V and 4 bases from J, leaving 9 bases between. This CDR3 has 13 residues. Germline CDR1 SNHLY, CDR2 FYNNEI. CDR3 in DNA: TGTGCCAGCAGTCTCAGGAATAATCAGCCCCAGCATTTT. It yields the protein CASSLRNNQPQHF.

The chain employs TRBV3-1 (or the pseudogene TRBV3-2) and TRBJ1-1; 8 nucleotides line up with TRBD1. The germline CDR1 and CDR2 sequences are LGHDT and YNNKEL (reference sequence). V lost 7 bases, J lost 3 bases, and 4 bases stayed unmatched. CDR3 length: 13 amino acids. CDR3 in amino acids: CASKDRAHTEAFF. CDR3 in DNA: TGTGCCAGCAAGGACAGGGCCCACACTGAAGCTTTCTTT.

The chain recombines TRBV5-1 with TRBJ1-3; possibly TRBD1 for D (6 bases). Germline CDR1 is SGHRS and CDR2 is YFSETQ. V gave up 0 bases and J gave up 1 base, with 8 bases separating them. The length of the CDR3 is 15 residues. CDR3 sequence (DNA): TGCGCCAGCAGCTTGGCAGGGGCGTCTGGAAACACCATATATTTT. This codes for CASSLAGASGNTIYF.

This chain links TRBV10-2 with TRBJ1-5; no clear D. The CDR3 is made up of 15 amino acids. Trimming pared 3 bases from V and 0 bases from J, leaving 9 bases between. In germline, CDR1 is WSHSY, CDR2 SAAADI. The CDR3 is CASSDQIYSNQPQHF. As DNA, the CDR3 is TGCGCCAGCAGTGACCAGATATATAGCAATCAGCCCCAGCATTTT.

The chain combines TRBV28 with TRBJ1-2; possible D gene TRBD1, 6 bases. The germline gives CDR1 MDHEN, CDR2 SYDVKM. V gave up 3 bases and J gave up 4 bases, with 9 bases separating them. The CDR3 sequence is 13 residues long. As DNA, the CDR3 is TGTGCCAGCAGTTTGGGGGCCATCTATGGCTACACCTTC. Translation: CASSLGAIYGYTF.

The DNA for the CDR3 is TGTGCCAGCAGCCTTCAGGCCCCTTCGATTGATTCACCCCTCCACTTT. Its protein is CASSLQAPSIDSPLHF. The chain couples TRBV11-2 to TRBJ1-6; unclear D gene. Germline assignment: CDR1 SGHAT and CDR2 FQNNGV. The CDR3 is 16 amino acids. Between the trimmed V and J ends, which lost 5 bases and 8 bases, there was a span of 19 bases.

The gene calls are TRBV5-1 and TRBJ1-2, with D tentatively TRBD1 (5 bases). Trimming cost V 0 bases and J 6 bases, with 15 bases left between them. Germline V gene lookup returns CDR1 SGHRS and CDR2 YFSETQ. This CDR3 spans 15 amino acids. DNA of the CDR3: TGCGCCAGCAGCTTGGACACAGGAGTTAGGAATGGCTACACCTTC. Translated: CASSLDTGVRNGYTF. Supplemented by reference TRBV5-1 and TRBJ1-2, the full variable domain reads KAGVTQTPRYLIKTRGQQVTLSCSPISGHRSVSWYQQTPGQGLQFLFEYFSETQRNKGNFPGRFSGRQFSNSRSEMNVSTLELGDSALYLCASSLDTGVRNGYTFGSGTRLTVV.

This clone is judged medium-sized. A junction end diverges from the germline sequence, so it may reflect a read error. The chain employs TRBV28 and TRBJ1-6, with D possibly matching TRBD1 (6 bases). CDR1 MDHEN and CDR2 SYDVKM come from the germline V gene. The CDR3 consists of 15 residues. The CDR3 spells CASRLFRGLTSPLHF. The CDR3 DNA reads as TGTGCCAGCAGATTATTCAGGGGCCTGACTTCACCCCTCCACTTT.

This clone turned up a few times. The CDR3, as DNA: TGTGCCAGCAGCCGTCCAGGGGATTCACCCCTCCACTTT. Translation gives CASSRPGDSPLHF. The chain carries TRBV28 and TRBJ1-6; D might be TRBD1 (6 bases). The CDR3 is made up of 13 amino acids. Trimming took off 6 bases at V and 8 bases at J, with 11 bases between the two ends. Germline loops: CDR1 MDHEN, CDR2 SYDVKM.

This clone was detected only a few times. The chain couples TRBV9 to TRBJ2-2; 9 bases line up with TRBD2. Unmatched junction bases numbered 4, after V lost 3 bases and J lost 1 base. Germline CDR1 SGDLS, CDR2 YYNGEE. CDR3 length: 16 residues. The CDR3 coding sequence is TGTGCCAGCAGCGGAAGACTAGCGGAGAACACCGGGGAGCTGTTTTTT. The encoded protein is CASSGRLAENTGELFF.

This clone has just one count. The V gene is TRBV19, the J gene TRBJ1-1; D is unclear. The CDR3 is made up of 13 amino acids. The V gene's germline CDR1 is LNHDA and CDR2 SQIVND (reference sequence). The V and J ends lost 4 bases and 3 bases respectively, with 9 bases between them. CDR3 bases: TGTGCCAGTAGTACCCAGTCCTACACTGAAGCTTTCTTT. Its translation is CASSTQSYTEAFF.

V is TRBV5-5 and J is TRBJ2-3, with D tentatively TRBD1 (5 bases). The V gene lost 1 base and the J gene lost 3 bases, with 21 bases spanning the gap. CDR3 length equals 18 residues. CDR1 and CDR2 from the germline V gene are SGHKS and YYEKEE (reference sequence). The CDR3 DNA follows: TGTGCCAGCAGCTTGCAAGGGGCAGTTATACGTAGGACAGATACGCAGTATTTT. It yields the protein CASSLQGAVIRRTDTQYF.

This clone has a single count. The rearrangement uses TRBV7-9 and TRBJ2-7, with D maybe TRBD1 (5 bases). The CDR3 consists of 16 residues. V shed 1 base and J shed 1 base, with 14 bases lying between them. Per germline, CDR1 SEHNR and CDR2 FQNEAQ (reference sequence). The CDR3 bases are TGTGCCAGCAGCTTAGGGGCAGGGATCATTTCCTACGAGCAGTACTTC. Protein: CASSLGAGIISYEQYF.

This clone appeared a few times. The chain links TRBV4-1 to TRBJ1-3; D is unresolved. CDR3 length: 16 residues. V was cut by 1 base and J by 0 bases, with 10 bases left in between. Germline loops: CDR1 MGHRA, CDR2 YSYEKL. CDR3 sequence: CASSQVFFISGNTIYF. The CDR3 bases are TGCGCCAGCAGCCAAGTATTTTTTATCTCTGGAAACACCATATATTTT.

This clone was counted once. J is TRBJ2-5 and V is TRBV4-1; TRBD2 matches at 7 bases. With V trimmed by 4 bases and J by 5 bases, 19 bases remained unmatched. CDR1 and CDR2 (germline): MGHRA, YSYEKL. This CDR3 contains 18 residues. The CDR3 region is CASSPLLGRERAGETQYF. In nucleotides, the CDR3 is TGCGCCAGCAGCCCGCTTTTAGGGCGGGAGAGGGCTGGGGAGACCCAGTACTTC.

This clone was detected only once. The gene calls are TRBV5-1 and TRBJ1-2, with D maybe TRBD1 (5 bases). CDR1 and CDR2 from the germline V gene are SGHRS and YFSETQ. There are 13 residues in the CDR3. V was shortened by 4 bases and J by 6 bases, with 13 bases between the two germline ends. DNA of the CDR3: TGCGCCAGCAGCCGACCGCGGGACCATGGCTACACCTTC. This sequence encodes CASSRPRDHGYTF.

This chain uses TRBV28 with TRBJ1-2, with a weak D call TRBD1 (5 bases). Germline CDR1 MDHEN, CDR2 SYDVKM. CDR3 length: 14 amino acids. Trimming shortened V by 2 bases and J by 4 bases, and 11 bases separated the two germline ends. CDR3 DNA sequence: TGTGCCAGCAGTTTACTCGACAGATTCTATGGCTACACCTTC. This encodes CASSLLDRFYGYTF.

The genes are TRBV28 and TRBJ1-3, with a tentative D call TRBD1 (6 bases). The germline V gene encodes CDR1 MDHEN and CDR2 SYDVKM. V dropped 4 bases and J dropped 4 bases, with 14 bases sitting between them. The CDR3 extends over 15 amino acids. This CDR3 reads CASSSSGVGGNTIYF. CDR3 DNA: TGTGCCAGCAGTTCCTCAGGGGTGGGGGGAAACACCATATATTTT.

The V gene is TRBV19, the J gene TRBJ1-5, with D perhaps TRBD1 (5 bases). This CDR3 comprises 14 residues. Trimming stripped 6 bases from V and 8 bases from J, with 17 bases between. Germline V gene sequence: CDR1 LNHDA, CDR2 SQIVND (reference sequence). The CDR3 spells CASRFRVTTEPQHF. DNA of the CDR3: TGTGCCAGTAGGTTCAGGGTTACGACGGAGCCCCAGCATTTT.

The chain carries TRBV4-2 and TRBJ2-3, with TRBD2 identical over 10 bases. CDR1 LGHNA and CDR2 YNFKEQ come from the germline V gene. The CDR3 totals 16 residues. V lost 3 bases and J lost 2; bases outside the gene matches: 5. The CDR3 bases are TGTGCCAGCAGCCAGGTAGCGGGAGGACCCACAGATACGCAGTATTTT. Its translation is CASSQVAGGPTDTQYF.

This chain's CDR3 is CASSSDRGSYNEQFF. The CDR3 region has the DNA TGTGCCAGCAGTTCTGACAGGGGCTCCTACAATGAGCAGTTCTTC. The rearrangement links TRBV27 to TRBJ2-1, with 8 bases identical to TRBD1. V lost 4 bases and J lost 0; bases outside the gene matches: 2. The CDR3 totals 15 residues. In germline, CDR1 is MNHEY, CDR2 SMNVEV (reference sequence).

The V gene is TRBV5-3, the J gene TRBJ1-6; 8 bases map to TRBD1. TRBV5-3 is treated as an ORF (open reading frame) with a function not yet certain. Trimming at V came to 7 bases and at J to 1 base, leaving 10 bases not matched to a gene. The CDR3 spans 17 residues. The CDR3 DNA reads TGTGCCAGACTAGAACAGGGGGGCAATTCCTATAATTCACCCCTCCACTTT. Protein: CARLEQGGNSYNSPLHF.

The CDR3 protein is CASSSLETQGSEQYF. The CDR3 DNA reads TGTGCCAGCAGCTCCCTAGAAACACAGGGGAGCGAGCAGTACTTC. V usage is TRBV7-9 and J usage is TRBJ2-7, with 7 nucleotides matching TRBD1. The CDR3 is 15 residues long. The V gene's germline CDR1 is SEHNR and CDR2 FQNEAQ (reference sequence). V shed 4 bases, J shed 6 bases, and the junction held 12 bases outside the gene matches.

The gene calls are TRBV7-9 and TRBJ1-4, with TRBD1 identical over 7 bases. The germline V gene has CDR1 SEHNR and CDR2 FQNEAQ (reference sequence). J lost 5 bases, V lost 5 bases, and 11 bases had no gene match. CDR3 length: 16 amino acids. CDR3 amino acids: CASSLGRDSRNEKLFF. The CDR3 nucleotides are TGTGCCAGCAGCCTGGGCCGGGACAGTAGAAATGAAAAACTGTTTTTT.

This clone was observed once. DNA of the CDR3: TGTGCCAGCTCCCTCCAGGGGCCGGCGGGCACTGAAGCTTTCTTT. It translates to CASSLQGPAGTEAFF. V usage is TRBV18 and J usage is TRBJ1-1, with D perhaps matching TRBD1 (6 bases). In germline, CDR1 is KGHSH, CDR2 LQKENI. V lost 6 bases and J 4 bases, leaving 18 bases between the germline ends. The CDR3 runs to 15 residues.

The CDR3 sequence: CASSQRWGREDTQYF. DNA of the CDR3: TGCGCCAGCAGCCAGCGTTGGGGGCGAGAGGATACGCAGTATTTT. The J gene is TRBJ2-3, the V gene TRBV4-1; perhaps TRBD1 as D (6 bases). V dropped 3 bases and J dropped 6 bases, with 16 bases sitting between them. Looked up from germline, CDR1 is MGHRA and CDR2 is YSYEKL. The CDR3 has 15 residues.

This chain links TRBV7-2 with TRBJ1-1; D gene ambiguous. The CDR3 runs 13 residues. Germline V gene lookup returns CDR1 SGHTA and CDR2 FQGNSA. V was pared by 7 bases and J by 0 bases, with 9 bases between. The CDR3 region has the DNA TGTGCCAGCAACGAGGGTTTGAACACTGAAGCTTTCTTT. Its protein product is CASNEGLNTEAFF.

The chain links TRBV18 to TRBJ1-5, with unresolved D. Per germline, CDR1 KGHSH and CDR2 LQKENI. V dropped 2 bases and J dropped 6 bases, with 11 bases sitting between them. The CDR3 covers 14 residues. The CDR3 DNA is TGTGCCAGCTCACCAGCAAACGAGGGTCAGCCCCAGCATTTT. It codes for CASSPANEGQPQHF.

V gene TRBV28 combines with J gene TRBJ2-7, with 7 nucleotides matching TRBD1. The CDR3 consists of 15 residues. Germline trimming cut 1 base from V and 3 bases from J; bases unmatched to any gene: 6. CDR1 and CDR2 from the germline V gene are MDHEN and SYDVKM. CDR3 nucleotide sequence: TGTGCCAGCAGTTTATTCTTGGGACAGCTCTACGAGCAGTACTTC. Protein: CASSLFLGQLYEQYF.

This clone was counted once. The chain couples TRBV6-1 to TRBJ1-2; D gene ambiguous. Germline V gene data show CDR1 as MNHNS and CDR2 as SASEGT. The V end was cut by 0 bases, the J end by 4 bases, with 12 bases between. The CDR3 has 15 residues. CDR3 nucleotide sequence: TGTGCCAGCAGTGAAGCCACCAGAGCGCTCTATGGCTACACCTTC. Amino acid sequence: CASSEATRALYGYTF.

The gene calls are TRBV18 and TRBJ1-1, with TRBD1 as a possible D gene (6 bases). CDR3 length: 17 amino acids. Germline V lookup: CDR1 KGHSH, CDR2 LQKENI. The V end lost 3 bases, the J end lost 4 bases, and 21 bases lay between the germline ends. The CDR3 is CASSPMVAGAGGTEAFF. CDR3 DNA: TGTGCCAGCTCACCCATGGTCGCGGGGGCAGGAGGCACTGAAGCTTTCTTT.

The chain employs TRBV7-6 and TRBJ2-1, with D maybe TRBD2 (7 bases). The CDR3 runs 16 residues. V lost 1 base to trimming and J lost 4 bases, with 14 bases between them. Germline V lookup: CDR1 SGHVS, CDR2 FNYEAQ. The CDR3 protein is CASSLDRASGYNEQFF. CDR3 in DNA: TGTGCCAGCAGCTTAGACAGGGCTAGCGGATACAATGAGCAGTTCTTC.